The sequence of this T cell receptor (beta chain) was determined in a study of shared clonotypes between healthy human individuals. Study-level results: Blood alone was sampled, and tissue repertoires likely differ.

Worth noting for this clone: The antigen remains unidentified.

CD8 cells regarded as naive lacked CD45RO, were positively chosen for CCR7, and omitted terminally differentiated effector memory CD45RA+ cells. TCRdb keeps only in-frame clones here, not all; method: immunoSEQ multiplex PCR. The data contain roughly 890,000 clones, roughly 92% of them singletons. The sequence derives from a man aged 25-45 years in good health. The specimen was naive CD8+ T cells sorted from blood.

DNA for the CDR3: TGTGCCAGCAGCTTGACGGAGAGGATCTACGAGCAGTACTTC. It is translated as CASSLTERIYEQYF. The chain has TRBV5-6 and TRBJ2-7, with unresolved D. V was trimmed by 1 base and J by 3 bases, leaving 11 bases between them. CDR1 SGHDT and CDR2 YYEEEE come from the germline V gene. The CDR3 covers 14 residues.